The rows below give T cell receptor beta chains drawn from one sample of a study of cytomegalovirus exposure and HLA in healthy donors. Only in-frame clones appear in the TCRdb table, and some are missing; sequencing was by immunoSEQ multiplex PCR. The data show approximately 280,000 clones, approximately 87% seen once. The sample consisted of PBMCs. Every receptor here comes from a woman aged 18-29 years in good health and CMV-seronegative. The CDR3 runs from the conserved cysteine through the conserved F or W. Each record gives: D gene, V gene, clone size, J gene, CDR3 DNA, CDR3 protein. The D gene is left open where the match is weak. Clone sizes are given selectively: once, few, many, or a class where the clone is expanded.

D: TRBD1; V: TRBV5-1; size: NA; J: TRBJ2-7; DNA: TGCGCCAGCAGCTTGGCCACCGGGACAGGGGGCAACGAGCAGTACTTC; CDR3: CASSLATGTGGNEQYF
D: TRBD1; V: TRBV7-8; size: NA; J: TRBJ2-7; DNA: TGTGCCAGCAGCTTAAGGACAGGGGAAACCTACGAGCAGTACTTC; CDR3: CASSLRTGETYEQYF
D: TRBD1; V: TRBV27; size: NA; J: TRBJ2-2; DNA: TGTGCCAGCAGTTTGAGGGGGCGGGCCGGGGAGCTGTTTTTT; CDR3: CASSLRGRAGELFF
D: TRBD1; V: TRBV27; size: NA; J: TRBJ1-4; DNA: TGTGCCAGCAGTCACAGGGGTTCTTATGAAAAACTGTTTTTT; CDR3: CASSHRGSYEKLFF
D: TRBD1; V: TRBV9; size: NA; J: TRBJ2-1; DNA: TGTGCCAGCAGTACGCGGGACAGGGGACATATTGGGGATGAGCAGTTCTTC; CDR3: CASSTRDRGHIGDEQFF
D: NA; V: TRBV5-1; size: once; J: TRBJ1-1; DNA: TGCGCCAGCAGCGTCCGGGTGGACACTGAAGCTTTCTTT; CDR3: CASSVRVDTEAFF
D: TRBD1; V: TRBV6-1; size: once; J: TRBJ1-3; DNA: TGTGCCACTCGGGACAGCTCTGGAAACACCATATATTTT; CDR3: CATRDSSGNTIYF
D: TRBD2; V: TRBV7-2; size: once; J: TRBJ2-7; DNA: TGTGCCAGCAGCGCGACTAGCGGGGGAATTCACTACGAGCAGTACTTC; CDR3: CASSATSGGIHYEQYF
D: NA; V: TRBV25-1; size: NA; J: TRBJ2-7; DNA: TGTGCCAGCAGTGACCGAGACGAGGCCAGGGTGTCCTACGAGCAGTACTTC; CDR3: CASSDRDEARVSYEQYF
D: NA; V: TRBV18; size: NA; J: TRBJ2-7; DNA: TGTGCCAGCTCACCACCGGCAGGGACCTACGAGCAGTACTTC; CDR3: CASSPPAGTYEQYF
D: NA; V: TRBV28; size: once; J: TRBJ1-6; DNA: TGTGCCAGCAGTTACGGCAGGGAACGCTCCTATAATTCACCCCTCCACTTT; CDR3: CASSYGRERSYNSPLHF
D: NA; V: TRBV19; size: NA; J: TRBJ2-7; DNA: TGTGCCAGTTCCCGGGTGGGGCCCTCCTACGAGCAGTACTTC; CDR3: CASSRVGPSYEQYF
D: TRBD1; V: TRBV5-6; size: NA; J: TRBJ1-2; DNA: TGTGCCAGCAGTTCCGGGACAGGGGTTAACTATGGCTACACCTTC; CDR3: CASSSGTGVNYGYTF
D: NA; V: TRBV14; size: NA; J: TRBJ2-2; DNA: TGTGCCAGCAGCCAAGTTATTCGGGGGACCGGGGAGCTGTTTTTT; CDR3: CASSQVIRGTGELFF
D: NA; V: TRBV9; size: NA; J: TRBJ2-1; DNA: TGTGCCAGCAGCGTAGAAAACGGGTTTGGTGAGCAGTTCTTC; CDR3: CASSVENGFGEQFF
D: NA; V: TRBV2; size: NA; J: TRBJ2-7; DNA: TGTGCCAGCAGTGAAGCTCGTTCGGCAGCGGGTCGAGTGGTGCAGTACTTC; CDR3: CASSEARSAAGRVVQYF
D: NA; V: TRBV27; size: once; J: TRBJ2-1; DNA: TGTGCCAGCAGCAAAGGGAGACTCAGTATCATAGAGCAGTTCTTC; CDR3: CASSKGRLSIIEQFF
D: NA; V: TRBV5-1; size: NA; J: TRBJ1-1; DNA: TGCGCCAGCAGCCCTGGGGGCACTCTCAACACTGAAGCTTTCTTT; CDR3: CASSPGGTLNTEAFF
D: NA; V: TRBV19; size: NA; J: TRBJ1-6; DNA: TGTGCCAGTAGGGACCGGGGAGGGTCACCCCTCCACTTT; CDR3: CASRDRGGSPLHF
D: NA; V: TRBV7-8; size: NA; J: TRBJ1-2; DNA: TGTGCCAGCAGCTCCGGAGGGGGGGCAGATCTCTATGGCTACACCTTC; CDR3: CASSSGGGADLYGYTF
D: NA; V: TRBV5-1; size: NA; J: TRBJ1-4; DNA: TGCGCCAGCAACCTCGCCGGGAAAACTAATGAAAAACTGTTTTTT; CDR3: CASNLAGKTNEKLFF
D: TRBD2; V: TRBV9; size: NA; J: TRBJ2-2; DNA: TGTGCCAGCAGCGGCCGGACTAGCGGGAGAACCCCCGGGGAGCTGTTTTTT; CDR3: CASSGRTSGRTPGELFF
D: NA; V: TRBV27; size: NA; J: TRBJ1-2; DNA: TGTGCCAGCAGTTTACTCGGGACTAACTATGGCTACACCTTC; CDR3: CASSLLGTNYGYTF
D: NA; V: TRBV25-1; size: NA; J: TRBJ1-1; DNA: TGTGCCAGCAGTAGAGGGAACACTGAAGCTTTCTTT; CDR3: CASSRGNTEAFF
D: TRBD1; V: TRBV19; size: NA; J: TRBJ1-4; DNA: TGTGCCAGTAGGGGACAGGGCGTCGTGATCGCTAATGAAAAACTGTTTTTT; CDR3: CASRGQGVVIANEKLFF
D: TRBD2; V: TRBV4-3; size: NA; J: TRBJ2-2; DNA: TGCGCCAGCAGCCGAGGTAGTGGACTAGCAAACCCCGGGGAGCTGTTTTTT; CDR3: CASSRGSGLANPGELFF
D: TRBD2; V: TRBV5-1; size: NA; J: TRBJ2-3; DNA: TGCGCCAGCAGCTGGGGGACTAGCGTAACAGATACGCAGTATTTT; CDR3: CASSWGTSVTDTQYF
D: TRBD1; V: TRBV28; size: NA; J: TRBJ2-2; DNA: TGTGCCAGCAGTCCCTCACAGGGGTACCGCGGGGAGCTGTTTTTT; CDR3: CASSPSQGYRGELFF
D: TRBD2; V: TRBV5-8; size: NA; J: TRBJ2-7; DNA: TGTGCCAGCAGCTTGGGACTAGCGGGGGGGGACGAGCAGTACTTC; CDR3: CASSLGLAGGDEQYF
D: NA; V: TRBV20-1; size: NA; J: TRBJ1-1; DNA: TGCAGTGCTACGGGGAACACTGAAGCTTTCTTT; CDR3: CSATGNTEAFF
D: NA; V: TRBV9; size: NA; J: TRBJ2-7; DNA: TGTGCCAGCAGCCTTAGGGGGGAGGGTGGCTACGAGCAGTACTTC; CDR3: CASSLRGEGGYEQYF
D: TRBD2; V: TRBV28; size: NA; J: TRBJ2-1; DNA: TGTGCCAGTAAATCATCCGGGACTAGGAGATACAATGAGCAGTTCTTC; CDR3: CASKSSGTRRYNEQFF
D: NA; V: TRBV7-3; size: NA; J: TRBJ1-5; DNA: TGTGCCAGCAGCTTTGTCTTTCACGCGGGACAGCCCCAGCATTTT; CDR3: CASSFVFHAGQPQHF
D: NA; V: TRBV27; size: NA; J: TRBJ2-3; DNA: TGTGCCAGCAGTTTACACACCGGCGGAGCGAGCACAGATACGCAGTATTTT; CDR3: CASSLHTGGASTDTQYF
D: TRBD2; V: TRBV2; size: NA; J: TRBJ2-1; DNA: TGTGCCAGCAGTGAAGGCGATAGCGGGGGCCGGTTCTTC; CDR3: CASSEGDSGGRFF
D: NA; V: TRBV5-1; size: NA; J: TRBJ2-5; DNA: TGCGCCAGCAGCTCGATCCGGACATCTCAACAAGAGACCCAGTACTTC; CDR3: CASSSIRTSQQETQYF
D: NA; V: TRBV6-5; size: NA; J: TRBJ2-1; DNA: TGTGCCAGCAGCCCTGCCTACAATGAGCAGTTCTTC; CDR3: CASSPAYNEQFF
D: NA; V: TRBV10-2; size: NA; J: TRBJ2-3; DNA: TGCGCCAGCAGTGATTCATGGAGGACGAGCACAGATACGCAGTATTTT; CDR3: CASSDSWRTSTDTQYF
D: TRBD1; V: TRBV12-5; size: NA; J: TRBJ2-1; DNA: TGTGCTAGTGGCGACCCCGACAGGGGATTGAGGCAGTTCTTC; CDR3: CASGDPDRGLRQFF
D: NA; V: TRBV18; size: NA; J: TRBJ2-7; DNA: TGTGCCAGCTCGGGAGGGGGGGTCTACGAGCAGTACTTC; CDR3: CASSGGGVYEQYF
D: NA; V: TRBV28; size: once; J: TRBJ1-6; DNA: TGTGCCAGCAGTTTGGACCCACGGGGGAGCTCCTATAATTCACCCCTCCACTTT; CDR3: CASSLDPRGSSYNSPLHF
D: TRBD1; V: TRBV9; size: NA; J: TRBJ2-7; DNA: TGTGCCAGCAGCTTAGGGACAGTCAATCCTTACGAGCAGTACTTC; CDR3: CASSLGTVNPYEQYF
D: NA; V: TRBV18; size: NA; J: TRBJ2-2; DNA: TGTGCCAGCTCACCACAGCGGATGAGGACCGGGGAGCTGTTTTTT; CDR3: CASSPQRMRTGELFF
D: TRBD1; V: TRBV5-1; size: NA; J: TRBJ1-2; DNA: TGCGCCAGCAGCTTGGAACAGGGGGCTGCGGGCTACACCTTC; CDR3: CASSLEQGAAGYTF
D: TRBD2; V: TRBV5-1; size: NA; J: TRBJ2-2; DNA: TGCGCCAGCATCGGGACTAGCGGGAACACCGGGGAGCTGTTTTTT; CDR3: CASIGTSGNTGELFF
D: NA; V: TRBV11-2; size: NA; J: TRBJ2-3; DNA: TGTGCCAGCAGCTTATACACCACAGATACGCAGTATTTT; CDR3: CASSLYTTDTQYF
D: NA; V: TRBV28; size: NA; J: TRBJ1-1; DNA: TGTGCCAGCAGTTTAGTGGGGGGGAACACTGAAGCTTTCTTT; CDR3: CASSLVGGNTEAFF
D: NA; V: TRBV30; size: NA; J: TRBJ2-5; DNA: TGTGCCTGGAGTGTATTGAACTTCCAAGAGACCCAGTACTTC; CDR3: CAWSVLNFQETQYF
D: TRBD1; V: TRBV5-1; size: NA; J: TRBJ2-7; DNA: TGCGCCTCACAATCTTCGGACAGGCTTGAGCAGTACTTC; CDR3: CASQSSDRLEQYF
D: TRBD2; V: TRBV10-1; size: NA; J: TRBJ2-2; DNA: TGCGCCAGCGGCGGGACTAGCGGGAGGAACACCGGGGAGCTGTTTTTT; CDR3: CASGGTSGRNTGELFF
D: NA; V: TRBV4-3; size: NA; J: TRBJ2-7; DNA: TGCGCCAGCAGCCAATGGCCCCGTTACGAGCAGTACTTC; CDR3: CASSQWPRYEQYF
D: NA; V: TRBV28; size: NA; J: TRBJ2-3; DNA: TGTGCCAGCAGTTTAGCCCCGACGGGGCAGTATTTT; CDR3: CASSLAPTGQYF
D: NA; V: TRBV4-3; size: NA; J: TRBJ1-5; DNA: TGCGCCAGCAGCCAAGATAGGAAGGCGGGCAATCAGCCCCAGCATTTT; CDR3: CASSQDRKAGNQPQHF
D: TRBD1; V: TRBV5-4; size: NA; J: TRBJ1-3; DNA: TGTGCCAGCAGCTTGGGTCCAGGGGGTTCTGGAAACACCATATATTTT; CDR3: CASSLGPGGSGNTIYF
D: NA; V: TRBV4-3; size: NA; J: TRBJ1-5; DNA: TGCGCCAGCAGCCAAGATAGGGGTCAGCCCCAGCATTTT; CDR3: CASSQDRGQPQHF
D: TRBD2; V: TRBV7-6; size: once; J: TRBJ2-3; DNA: TGTGCCAGCAGCTTAGTCTTGACTAGCGGGGGGCCAGATACGCAGTATTTT; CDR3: CASSLVLTSGGPDTQYF